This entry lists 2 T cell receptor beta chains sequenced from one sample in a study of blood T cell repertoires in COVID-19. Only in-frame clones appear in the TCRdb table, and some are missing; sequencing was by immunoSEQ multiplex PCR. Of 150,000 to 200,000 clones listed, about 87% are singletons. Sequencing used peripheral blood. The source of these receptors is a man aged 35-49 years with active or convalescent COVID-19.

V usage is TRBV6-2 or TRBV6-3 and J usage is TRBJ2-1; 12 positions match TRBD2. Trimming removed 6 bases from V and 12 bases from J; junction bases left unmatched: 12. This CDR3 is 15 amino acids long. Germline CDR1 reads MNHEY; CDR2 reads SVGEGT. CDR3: CASSFGTSGLSGQFF. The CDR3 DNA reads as TGTGCCAGCAGCTTTGGGACTAGCGGGCTCTCGGGGCAGTTCTTC.

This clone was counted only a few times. CDR3 loop: CASSIWGGRQPQHF. The CDR3 DNA follows: TGTGCCAGCAGTATCTGGGGTGGGAGACAGCCCCAGCATTTT. The J gene is TRBJ1-5, the V gene TRBV5-6; no definite D call. Trimming pared 5 bases from V and 7 bases from J, leaving 16 bases between. This CDR3 is 14 amino acids long. In germline, CDR1 is SGHDT, CDR2 YYEEEE.